This T cell receptor beta chain originates from a study of T cell responses to AZD1222 COVID-19 vaccine. General study points: CD4 TCRs linked to vaccination spanned spike, dominating at 160-218 and 743-854. Every sample of the repertoires postdated the peak T cell response. The study found Spike-specific TCR breadth and depth rose after two AZD1222 doses.

Analysis merged second doses at about 4 or about 12 weeks. Trimming removed 7 bases from V and 5 bases from J, with 9 bases in between. CDR3 length: 12 amino acids. The V gene's germline CDR1 is LNHDA and CDR2 SQIVND (reference sequence). This table comes from immunoSEQ multiplex PCR, and its TCRdb copy is limited to in-frame clones, with some not included. Among 130,000 to 150,000 clones, around nine tenths were seen once, and the ten largest hold about 1.8%. A note on this clone: What it binds is unknown.

The source material was peripheral blood, sampled 28 days after the second AZD1222 dose. This chain uses TRBV19 with TRBJ2-1, with D possibly called TRBD1 or TRBD2 (5 bases each). This clonotype was obtained from an adult who received the AZD1222 COVID-19 vaccine. CDR3 amino acids: CASNRGDNEQFF. CDR3 sequence (DNA): TGTGCCAGTAACAGAGGGGACAATGAGCAGTTCTTC.